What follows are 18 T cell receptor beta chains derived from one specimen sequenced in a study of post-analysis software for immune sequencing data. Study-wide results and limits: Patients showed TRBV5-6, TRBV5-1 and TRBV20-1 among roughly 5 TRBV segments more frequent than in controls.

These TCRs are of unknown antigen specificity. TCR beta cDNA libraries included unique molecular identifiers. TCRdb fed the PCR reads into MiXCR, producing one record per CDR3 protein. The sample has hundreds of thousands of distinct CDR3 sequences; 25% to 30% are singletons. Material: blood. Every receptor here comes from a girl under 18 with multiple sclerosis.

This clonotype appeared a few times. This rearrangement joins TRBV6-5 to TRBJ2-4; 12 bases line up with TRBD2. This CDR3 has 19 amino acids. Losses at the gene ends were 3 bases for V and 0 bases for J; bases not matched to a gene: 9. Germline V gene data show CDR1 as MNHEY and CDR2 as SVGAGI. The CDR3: CASSYQASGGAIAKNIQYF. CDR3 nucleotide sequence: TGTGCCAGCAGTTATCAGGCTAGCGGGGGGGCAATAGCCAAAAACATTCAGTACTTC.

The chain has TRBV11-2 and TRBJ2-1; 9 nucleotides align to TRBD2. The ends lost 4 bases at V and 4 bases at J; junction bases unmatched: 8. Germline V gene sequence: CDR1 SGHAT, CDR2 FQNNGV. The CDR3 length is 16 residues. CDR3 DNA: TGTGCCAGCAGCTCGAGACTAGCGGACCTATACAATGAGCAGTTCTTC. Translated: CASSSRLADLYNEQFF.

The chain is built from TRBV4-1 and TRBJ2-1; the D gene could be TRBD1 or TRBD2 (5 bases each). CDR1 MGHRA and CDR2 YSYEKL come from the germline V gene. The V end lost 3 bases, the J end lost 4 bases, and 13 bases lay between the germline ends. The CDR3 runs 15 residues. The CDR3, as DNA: TGCGCCAGCAGCCAGGGGACGGGACGGTACAATGAGCAGTTCTTC. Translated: CASSQGTGRYNEQFF.

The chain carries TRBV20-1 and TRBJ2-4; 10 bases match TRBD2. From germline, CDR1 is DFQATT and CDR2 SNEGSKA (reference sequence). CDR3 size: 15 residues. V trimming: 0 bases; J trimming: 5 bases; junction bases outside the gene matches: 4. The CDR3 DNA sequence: TGCAGTGCTAGAGATTTTGGACTAGCGGAAAACATTCAGTACTTC. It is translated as CSARDFGLAENIQYF.

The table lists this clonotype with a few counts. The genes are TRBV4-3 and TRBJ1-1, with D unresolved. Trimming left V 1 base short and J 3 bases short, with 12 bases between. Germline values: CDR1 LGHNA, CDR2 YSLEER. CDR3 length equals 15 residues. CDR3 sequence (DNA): TGCGCCAGCAGCCAAGGGGTCGGGTCGGACACTGAAGCTTTCTTT. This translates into CASSQGVGSDTEAFF.

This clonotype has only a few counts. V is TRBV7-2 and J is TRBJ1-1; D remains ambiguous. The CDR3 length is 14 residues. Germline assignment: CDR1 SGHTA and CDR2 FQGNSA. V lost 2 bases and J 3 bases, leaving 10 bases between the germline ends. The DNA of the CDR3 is TGTGCCAGCAGCTTACACCTTCCGGACACTGAAGCTTTCTTT. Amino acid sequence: CASSLHLPDTEAFF.

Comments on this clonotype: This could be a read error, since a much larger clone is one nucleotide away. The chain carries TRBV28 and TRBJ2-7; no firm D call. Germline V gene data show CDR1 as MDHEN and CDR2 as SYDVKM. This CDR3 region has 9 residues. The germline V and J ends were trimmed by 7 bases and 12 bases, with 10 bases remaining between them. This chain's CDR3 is CASTRRRYF. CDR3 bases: TGTGCCAGCACCCGACGCCGGTACTTC.

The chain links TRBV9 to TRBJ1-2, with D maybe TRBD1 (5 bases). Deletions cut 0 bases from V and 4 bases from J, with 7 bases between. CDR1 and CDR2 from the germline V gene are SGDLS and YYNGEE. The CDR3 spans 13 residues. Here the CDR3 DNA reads TGTGCCAGCAGCGTAGAGGACACCTATGGCTACACCTTC. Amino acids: CASSVEDTYGYTF.

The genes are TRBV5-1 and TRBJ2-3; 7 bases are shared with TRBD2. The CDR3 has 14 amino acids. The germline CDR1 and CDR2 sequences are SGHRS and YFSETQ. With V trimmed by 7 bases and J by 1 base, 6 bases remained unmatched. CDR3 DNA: TGCGCCAGCCGACTAGCTTGGGGCACAGATACGCAGTATTTT. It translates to CASRLAWGTDTQYF.

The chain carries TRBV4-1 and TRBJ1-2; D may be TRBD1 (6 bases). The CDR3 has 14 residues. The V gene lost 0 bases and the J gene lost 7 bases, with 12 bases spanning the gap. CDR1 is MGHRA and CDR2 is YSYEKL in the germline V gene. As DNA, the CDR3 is TGCGCCAGCAGCCAAGATCGGGGGGCGCGTGGCTACACCTTC. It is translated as CASSQDRGARGYTF.

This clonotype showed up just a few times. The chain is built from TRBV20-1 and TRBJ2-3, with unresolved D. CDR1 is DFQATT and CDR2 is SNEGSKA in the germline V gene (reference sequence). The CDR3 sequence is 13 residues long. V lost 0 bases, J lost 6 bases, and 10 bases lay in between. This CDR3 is CSAREPVWDTQYF. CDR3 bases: TGCAGTGCTAGAGAGCCCGTATGGGATACGCAGTATTTT.

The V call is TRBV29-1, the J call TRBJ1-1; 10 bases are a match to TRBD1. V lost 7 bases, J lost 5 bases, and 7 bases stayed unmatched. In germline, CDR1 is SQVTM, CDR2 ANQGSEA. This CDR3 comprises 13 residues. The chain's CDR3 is CSARTGGETEAFF. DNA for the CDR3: TGCAGCGCGAGGACAGGGGGAGAGACTGAAGCTTTCTTT.

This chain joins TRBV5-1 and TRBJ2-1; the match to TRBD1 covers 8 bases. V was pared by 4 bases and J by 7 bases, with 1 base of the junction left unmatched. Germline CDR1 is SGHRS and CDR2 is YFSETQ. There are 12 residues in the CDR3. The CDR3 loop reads CASSRTGNEQFF. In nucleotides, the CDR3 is TGCGCCAGCAGCCGGACAGGGAATGAGCAGTTCTTC.

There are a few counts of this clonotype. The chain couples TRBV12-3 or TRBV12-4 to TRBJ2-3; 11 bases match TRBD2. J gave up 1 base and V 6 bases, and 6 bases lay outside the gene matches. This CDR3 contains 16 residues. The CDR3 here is CASSTLLAGGTDTQYF. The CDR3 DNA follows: TGTGCCAGCAGCACCCTACTAGCGGGGGGCACAGATACGCAGTATTTT.

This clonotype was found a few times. CDR3 coding DNA: TGTGGCCCGTCCTCAGATACGCAGTATTTT. It translates to CGPSSDTQYF. The chain joins TRBV28 to TRBJ2-3, with D unresolved. The CDR3 has 10 residues. The V gene's germline CDR1 is MDHEN and CDR2 SYDVKM.

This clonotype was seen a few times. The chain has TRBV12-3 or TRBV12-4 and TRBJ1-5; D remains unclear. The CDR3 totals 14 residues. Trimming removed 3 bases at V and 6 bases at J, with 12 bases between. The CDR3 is CASSFIGSIQPQHF. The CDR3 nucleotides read TGTGCCAGCAGTTTTATAGGGTCGATTCAGCCCCAGCATTTT.

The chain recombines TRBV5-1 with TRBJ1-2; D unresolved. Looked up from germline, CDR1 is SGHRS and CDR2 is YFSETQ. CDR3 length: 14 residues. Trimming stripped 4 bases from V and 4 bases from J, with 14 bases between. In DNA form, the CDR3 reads TGCGCCAGCAGCGCGACCGGACGGCCCTATGGCTACACCTTC. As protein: CASSATGRPYGYTF.

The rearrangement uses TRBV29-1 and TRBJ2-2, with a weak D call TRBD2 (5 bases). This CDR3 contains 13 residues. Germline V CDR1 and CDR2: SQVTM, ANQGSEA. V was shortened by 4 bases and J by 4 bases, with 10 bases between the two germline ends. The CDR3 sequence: CSVGPRGTGELFF. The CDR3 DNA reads TGCAGCGTTGGCCCTCGGGGCACCGGGGAGCTGTTTTTT.